The 8 T cell receptor beta chains below all came from one sample that was sequenced in a study of T cells in women clearing cervical HPV infection. Assay: immunoSEQ multiplex PCR; the TCRdb copy retains only in-frame clones and omits some. The repertoire table contains fewer than 40,000 clones. Sequencing was done on a sample of blood buffy coat. These receptor sequences come from a woman aged 18 to 75 with a cervical HPV16 infection that either progressed to CIN3+ or cleared (not recorded which).

Of note for this clone: Read data end 3 residues before the CDR3 end; the end is taken from the germline J gene. The V and J genes are TRBV10-3 and TRBJ2-2, with 11 positions matching TRBD1. This CDR3 spans 15 amino acids. The ends lost 6 bases at V and 5 bases at J; junction bases unmatched: 5. Per germline, CDR1 ENHRY and CDR2 SYGVKD. The DNA read from the CDR3 is TGTGCCATCAGCCGGGACAGGGGGTCTACCGGGGAG. Its translation: CAISRDRGSTGE. The full CDR3 is CAISRDRGSTGELFF.

For this clone: The sequenced fragment ends 3 residues before the CDR3 boundary, so the rest is inferred from the germline J gene. The chain recombines TRBV2 with TRBJ1-1; D possibly corresponds to TRBD1 (5 bases). In germline, CDR1 is SNHLY, CDR2 FYNNEI. This CDR3 is built from 16 residues. V was clipped by 2 bases and J by 1 base, with 14 bases between them. The CDR3: CASSENALGPNTEAFF. The sequenced part of the CDR3 DNA is TGTGCCAGCAGTGAAAATGCCTTGGGGCCGAACACTGAA.

A remark on this clone: The read ends 3 residues before the CDR3 terminus; that terminus is restored from the germline J gene. The gene calls are TRBV18 and TRBJ1-2; D remains ambiguous. CDR3 size: 11 residues. Germline CDR1 KGHSH, CDR2 LQKENI. CDR3 residues: CASALTDTYTF. CDR3 DNA (partial): TGTGCCAGCGCCCTAACAGATACC.

Comments on this clone: Sequencing ends 3 residues short of the CDR3 end; the germline J gene provides the rest. The chain employs TRBV7-2 and TRBJ1-2; D possibly corresponds to TRBD1 (6 bases). Germline V gene lookup returns CDR1 SGHTA and CDR2 FQGNSA. CDR3 length equals 16 residues. CDR3 loop: CASSLASGGGTDTYTF. CDR3 bases read: TGTGCCAGCAGCTTAGCTAGCGGGGGGGGCACAGATACC.

CDR3 DNA, as far as it was read: TGCAGTGCTGCCGGACAGGGAACAGATACG. Its translation is CSAAGQGTDT. Given in full, the CDR3 is CSAAGQGTDTQYF. The chain carries TRBV20-1 and TRBJ2-3; 8 positions agree with TRBD1. Coverage ceases 3 residues before the CDR3 finishes, and the germline J gene fills in the end. Losses at the gene ends were 5 bases for V and 3 bases for J; bases not matched to a gene: 4. This CDR3 spans 13 amino acids. The germline V gene encodes CDR1 DFQATT and CDR2 SNEGSKA (reference sequence).

Worth noting for this clone: The read comes to an end 3 residues before the CDR3 does, leaving the germline J gene to fill in the end. This chain joins TRBV2 and TRBJ2-4; D is possibly TRBD1 (5 bases). This CDR3 is built from 13 residues. Looked up from germline, CDR1 is SNHLY and CDR2 is FYNNEI. This CDR3 reads CASRGAANYGQYF. CDR3 DNA (partial): TGTGCCAGCAGAGGGGCGGCTAACTATGGT. Based on the CDR3 plus reference TRBV2 and TRBJ2-4, the full variable domain is EPEVTQTPSHQVTQMGQEVILRCVPISNHLYFYWYRQILGQKVEFLVSFYNNEISEKSEIFDDQFSVERPDGSNFTLKIRSTKLEDSAMYFCASRGAANYGQYFGAGTRLSVL.

Turning to this clone: The read comes to an end 3 residues before the CDR3 does, leaving the germline J gene to fill in the end. This chain joins TRBV6-2 or TRBV6-3 and TRBJ1-1; 7 nucleotides match TRBD1. Germline lookup yields CDR1 MNHEY and CDR2 SVGEGT. Trimming took 10 bases from V and 4 from J; bases not matched to a gene: 9. The CDR3 runs to 13 residues. The CDR3 is CATLRTGLTEAFF. The sequenced CDR3 bases are TGTGCCACCCTTCGGACAGGACTCACTGAA.

A word on this clone: Coverage ceases 3 residues before the CDR3 finishes, and the germline J gene fills in the end. The genes are TRBV7-2 and TRBJ2-2; unclear D gene. Germline V gene data show CDR1 as SGHTA and CDR2 as FQGNSA. Trimming took 4 bases from V and 7 from J, leaving 10 bases between them. The CDR3 totals 13 residues. CDR3 DNA, as far as it was read: TGTGCCAGCAGCTATGTCGGTGTCGGGGAG. Amino acid sequence: CASSYVGVGE. The whole CDR3 sequence is CASSYVGVGELFF.